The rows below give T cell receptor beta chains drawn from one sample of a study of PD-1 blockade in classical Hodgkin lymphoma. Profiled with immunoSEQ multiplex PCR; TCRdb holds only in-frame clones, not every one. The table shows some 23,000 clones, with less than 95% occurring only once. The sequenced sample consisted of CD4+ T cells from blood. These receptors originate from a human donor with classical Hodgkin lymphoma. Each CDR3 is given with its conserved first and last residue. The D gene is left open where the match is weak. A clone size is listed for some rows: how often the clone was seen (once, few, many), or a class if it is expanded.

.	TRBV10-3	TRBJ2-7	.	CAISDRTQEQYF	TGTGCCATCAGTGACCGAACTCAGGAGCAGTACTTC
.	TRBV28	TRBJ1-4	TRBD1	CASGQGPTNEKLFF	TGTGCCAGCGGACAGGGCCCAACTAATGAAAAACTGTTTTTT
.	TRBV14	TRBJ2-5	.	CASSRTYQETQYF	TGTGCCAGCAGCCGGACGTACCAAGAGACCCAGTACTTC
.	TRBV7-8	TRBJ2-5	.	CASSLVGAGTQETQYF	TGTGCCAGCAGCTTAGTAGGGGCGGGAACCCAAGAGACCCAGTACTTC
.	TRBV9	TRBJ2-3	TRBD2	CASSVRGGGDTQYF	TGTGCCAGCAGCGTACGCGGGGGGGGTGATACGCAGTATTTT
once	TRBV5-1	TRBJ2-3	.	CASSLVQGPDTQYF	TGCGCCAGCAGCTTGGTCCAGGGCCCAGATACGCAGTATTTT
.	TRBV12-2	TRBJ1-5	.	CASRWYRGRDQPQHF	TGTGCAAGTCGCTGGTACAGGGGGCGAGATCAGCCCCAGCATTTT
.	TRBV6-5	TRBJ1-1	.	CASRGGSTEAFF	TGTGCCAGCAGAGGGGGGTCCACTGAAGCTTTCTTT
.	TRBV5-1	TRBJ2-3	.	CASSLTSGGVDTQYF	TGCGCCAGCAGCTTGACTAGTGGAGGAGTTGATACGCAGTATTTT
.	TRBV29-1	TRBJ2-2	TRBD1	CSVEQGQANTGELFF	TGCAGCGTTGAACAGGGACAGGCGAACACCGGGGAGCTGTTTTTT
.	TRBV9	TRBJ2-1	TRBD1	CASSPRPRTGGDGVRSYNEQFF	TGTGCCAGCAGCCCAAGACCCCGGACAGGCGGCGATGGGGTTAGGTCCTACAATGAGCAGTTCTTC
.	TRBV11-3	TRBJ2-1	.	CASSPGPGAPYNEQFF	TGTGCCAGCAGCCCAGGGCCGGGGGCCCCTTACAATGAGCAGTTCTTC
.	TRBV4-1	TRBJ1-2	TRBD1	CASSQVGDSPRGVAF	TGCGCCAGCAGCCAAGTTGGGGACAGCCCACGAGGAGTCGCCTTC
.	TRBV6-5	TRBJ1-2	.	CASSLYGGPNYGYTF	TGTGCCAGCAGCCTATATGGCGGGCCTAACTATGGCTACACCTTC
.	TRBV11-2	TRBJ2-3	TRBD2	CASSFSGGATDTQYF	TGTGCCAGCAGCTTTAGCGGGGGGGCAACAGATACGCAGTATTTT
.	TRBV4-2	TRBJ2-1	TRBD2	CASSQAGGSSYNEQFF	TGTGCCAGCAGCCAAGCGGGGGGGAGCTCCTACAATGAGCAGTTCTTC
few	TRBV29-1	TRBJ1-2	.	CSASGGNYGYTF	TGCAGCGCCTCTGGGGGGAACTATGGCTACACCTTC
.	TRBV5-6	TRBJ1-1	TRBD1	CASSRGTGGTEAFF	TGTGCCAGCAGTCGGGGGACAGGGGGCACTGAAGCTTTCTTT
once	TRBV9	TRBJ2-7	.	CASSVALFGVRDYEQYF	TGTGCCAGCAGCGTAGCACTGTTTGGTGTCAGGGACTACGAGCAGTACTTC
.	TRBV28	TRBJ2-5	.	CASRQGGGEETQYF	TGTGCCAGCAGGCAAGGGGGGGGAGAAGAGACCCAGTACTTC
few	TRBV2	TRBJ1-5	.	CASHRDSNQPQHF	TGTGCCAGTCACAGGGATAGCAATCAGCCCCAGCATTTT
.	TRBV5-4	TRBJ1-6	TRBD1	CASSLRGRNSPLHF	TGTGCCAGCAGCCTCAGGGGGCGAAATTCACCCCTCCACTTT
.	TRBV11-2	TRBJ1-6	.	CASSPVLQRGNSPLHF	TGTGCCAGCAGCCCTGTCCTCCAGCGTGGGAATTCACCCCTCCACTTT
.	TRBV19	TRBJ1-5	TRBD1	CASSKLDRLIMIQPQHF	TGTGCCAGTTCGAAACTGGACAGGTTAATAATGATTCAGCCCCAGCATTTT